These T cell receptor beta chains were read from a single sample in a study of blood T cell repertoires in COVID-19. Some clones are missing from TCRdb's copy, which holds only in-frame ones; the method was immunoSEQ multiplex PCR. The table has approximately 280,000 clones, approximately 91% seen once. Sequenced material: peripheral blood. These receptors all stem from a man aged 50-59 years with acute or convalescent COVID-19. The CDR3 runs from the conserved cysteine through the conserved F or W. D genes are given only for firm matches. Where a row states a size, it is once, few, many or the class of an expanded clone; other rows omit it.

NA	TRBV29-1	TRBJ2-7	TRBD1	CSVDAGGYEQYF	TGCAGCGTTGATGCAGGGGGCTACGAGCAGTACTTC
NA	TRBV7-3	TRBJ2-1	NA	CASSLVGYEQFF	TGTGCCAGCAGCTTAGTGGGCTATGAGCAGTTCTTC
once	TRBV30	TRBJ1-3	NA	CACVPVDKGSNTIYF	TGTGCCTGTGTTCCGGTGGACAAAGGATCAAACACCATATATTTT
few	TRBV4-2	TRBJ1-1	NA	CASSQDRSNTEAFF	TGTGCCAGCAGCCAAGACAGGTCGAACACTGAAGCTTTCTTT
NA	TRBV14	TRBJ1-4	NA	CASSQLREKLFF	TGTGCCAGCAGCCAACTACGGGAAAAACTGTTTTTT
NA	TRBV5-8	TRBJ1-1	TRBD1	CASSLRQGLDTEAFF	TGTGCCAGCAGCTTGAGACAGGGGCTGGATACTGAAGCTTTCTTT
NA	TRBV9	TRBJ1-2	NA	CASSVAPSTEYGYTF	TGTGCCAGCAGCGTAGCCCCATCGACTGAGTATGGCTACACCTTC
NA	TRBV9	TRBJ2-2	TRBD1	CASSPGTGGTGELFF	TGTGCCAGCAGCCCGGGGACAGGGGGCACCGGGGAGCTGTTTTTT
NA	TRBV5-5	TRBJ1-6	NA	CASSLGTVGLPPLHF	TGTGCCAGCAGCTTGGGGACAGTTGGTTTGCCACCCCTCCACTTT
few	TRBV11-2	TRBJ2-1	NA	CASSPRGEQFF	TGTGCCAGCAGCCCACGGGGTGAGCAGTTCTTC
NA	TRBV30	TRBJ1-1	TRBD1	CAWSTDRGWTEAFF	TGTGCCTGGAGTACCGACAGGGGGTGGACTGAAGCTTTCTTT
NA	TRBV10-1	TRBJ1-1	NA	CASSDLRGNTEAFF	TGCGCCAGCAGTGACCTCAGGGGGAACACTGAAGCTTTCTTT
NA	TRBV7-3	TRBJ2-5	NA	CASSAQGWATQYF	TGTGCCAGCAGCGCTCAGGGTTGGGCGACCCAGTACTTC
NA	TRBV18	TRBJ2-2	NA	CASSPEFRSTGELFF	TGTGCCAGCTCACCGGAGTTTAGATCCACCGGGGAGCTGTTTTTT
NA	TRBV18	TRBJ1-6	NA	CASSPEIWGRTYNSPLHF	TGTGCCAGCTCACCAGAGATATGGGGCCGGACCTATAATTCACCCCTCCACTTT
NA	TRBV3-1/TRBV3-2	TRBJ1-4	NA	CASNPTGKPEKLFF	TGTGCCAGCAACCCCACCGGGAAGCCCGAAAAACTGTTTTTT
NA	TRBV4-1	TRBJ1-3	TRBD1	CASSQQGQGSNTIYF	TGCGCCAGCAGCCAGCAAGGACAGGGGAGTAACACCATATATTTT
NA	TRBV5-5	TRBJ1-1	NA	CASSSPSGQNTEAFF	TGTGCCAGCAGCTCACCCTCGGGACAGAACACTGAAGCTTTCTTT
NA	TRBV12-3/TRBV12-4	TRBJ1-5	NA	CASSFGGEQPQHF	TGTGCCAGCAGTTTTGGGGGGGAGCAGCCCCAGCATTTT
NA	TRBV7-9	TRBJ1-2	NA	CASSLGEGGYGYTF	TGTGCCAGCAGCTTAGGTGAGGGCGGCTATGGCTACACCTTC
NA	TRBV19	TRBJ2-5	NA	CASSIGQQETQYF	TGTGCCAGTAGTATTGGGCAGCAAGAGACCCAGTACTTC
NA	TRBV5-6	TRBJ1-4	TRBD1	CASSLAGTGSTNEKLFF	TGTGCCAGCAGCCTGGCCGGGACAGGGTCAACTAATGAAAAACTGTTTTTT
NA	TRBV5-1	TRBJ2-7	TRBD1	CASSRGGQGAEQYF	TGCGCCAGCAGCCGAGGGGGACAGGGGGCCGAGCAGTACTTC
NA	TRBV3-1/TRBV3-2	TRBJ2-3	NA	CASSPTGDTQYF	TGTGCCAGCAGCCCAACGGGGGATACGCAGTATTTT
NA	TRBV3-1/TRBV3-2	TRBJ1-2	NA	CASSQVLNYGYTF	TGTGCCAGCAGCCAAGTACTCAACTATGGCTACACCTTC
NA	TRBV6-2/TRBV6-3	TRBJ2-3	NA	CASSYGQRDTDTQYF	TGTGCCAGCAGTTACGGACAGCGAGACACAGATACGCAGTATTTT
NA	TRBV7-8	TRBJ1-2	TRBD1	CAITTDRVYGYTF	TGTGCCATTACAACCGACAGGGTCTATGGCTACACCTTC
few	TRBV30	TRBJ2-5	NA	CAWSQGTQETQYF	TGTGCCTGGAGTCAGGGCACCCAAGAGACCCAGTACTTC
NA	TRBV4-2	TRBJ2-3	NA	CASSQPRTDNTQYF	TGTGCCAGCAGCCAACCGAGGACGGACAATACGCAGTATTTT
NA	TRBV5-1	TRBJ2-5	TRBD2	CASSLQGLAGSQETQYF	TGCGCCAGCAGCTTGCAGGGACTAGCGGGTTCTCAAGAGACCCAGTACTTC
NA	TRBV9	TRBJ2-2	TRBD1	CASSPGTGNTGELFF	TGTGCCAGCAGCCCTGGGACAGGGAACACCGGGGAGCTGTTTTTT
NA	TRBV27	TRBJ2-7	TRBD2	CASSLRASGDSPVPYEQYF	TGTGCCAGCAGTTTACGGGCTAGCGGGGACTCTCCAGTCCCTTACGAGCAGTACTTC
NA	TRBV5-5	TRBJ1-3	NA	CASSSTSSGNTIYF	TGTGCCAGCAGCTCCACAAGCTCTGGAAACACCATATATTTT
NA	TRBV5-4	TRBJ2-7	NA	CAITRESNEQYF	TGTGCCATTACCAGGGAATCTAACGAGCAGTACTTC
once	TRBV11-2	TRBJ2-7	TRBD1	CASSFTGTGGSTWYF	TGTGCCAGCAGCTTTACCGGGACAGGGGGTTCAACGTGGTACTTC
NA	TRBV7-9	TRBJ1-4	TRBD1	CASSLTQGAPTNEKLFF	TGTGCCAGCAGCTTAACACAGGGGGCGCCGACTAATGAAAAACTGTTTTTT
NA	TRBV7-9	TRBJ2-5	TRBD2	CASSLLFASGMETQYF	TGTGCCAGCAGCTTATTATTCGCTAGCGGCATGGAGACCCAGTACTTC
few	TRBV19	TRBJ1-2	TRBD1	CASSIRGQGHGYTF	TGTGCCAGTAGTATACGCGGACAGGGGCATGGCTACACCTTC
NA	TRBV19	TRBJ2-7	NA	CASRRTASSYEQYF	TGTGCCAGTAGAAGGACAGCGAGCTCCTACGAGCAGTACTTC